The source of this T cell receptor beta chain is a study of blood T cell repertoires in COVID-19. Study background: From T cells, B-cell-depleted T cells, or PBMCs came the material, which was cDNA or gDNA.

With V trimmed by 7 bases and J by 4 bases, 8 bases remained unmatched. The CDR3 has 15 residues. CDR1 and CDR2 (germline): LGHNT, FRNRAP. Profiling relied on immunoSEQ multiplex PCR, and the TCRdb table lists in-frame clones only, not all of them. The data contain roughly 250,000 clones, over 75% of them seen just once; the ten biggest clones take up around 9.1%. The chain employs TRBV12-5 and TRBJ1-5; TRBD1 matches 9 bases. This TCR derives from a human donor in a cohort sampled during active COVID-19. The sample taken for sequencing was peripheral blood. CDR3 region: CASASGQGLNQPQHF. The DNA of the CDR3 is TGTGCTAGTGCCTCGGGACAGGGCCTTAATCAGCCCCAGCATTTT.